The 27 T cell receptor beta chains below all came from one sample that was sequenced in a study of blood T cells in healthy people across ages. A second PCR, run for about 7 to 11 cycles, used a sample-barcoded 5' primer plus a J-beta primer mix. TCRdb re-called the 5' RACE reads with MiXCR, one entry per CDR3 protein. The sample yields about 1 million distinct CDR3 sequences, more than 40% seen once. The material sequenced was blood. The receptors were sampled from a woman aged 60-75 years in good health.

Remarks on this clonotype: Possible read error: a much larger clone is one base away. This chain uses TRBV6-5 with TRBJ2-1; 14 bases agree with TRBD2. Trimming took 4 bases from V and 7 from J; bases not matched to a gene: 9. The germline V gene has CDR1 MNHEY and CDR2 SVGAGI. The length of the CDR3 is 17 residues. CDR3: CASSCSPTSGRGNEQFF. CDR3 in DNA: TGTGCCAGCAGTTGCTCGCCGACTAGCGGGAGGGGGAATGAGCAGTTCTTC.

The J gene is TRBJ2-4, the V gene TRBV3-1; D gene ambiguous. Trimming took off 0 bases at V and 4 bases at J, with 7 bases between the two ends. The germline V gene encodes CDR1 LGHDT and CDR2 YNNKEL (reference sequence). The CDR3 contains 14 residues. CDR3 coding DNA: TGTGCCAGCAGCCAAGAATGGCAGAAAAACATTCAGTACTTC. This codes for CASSQEWQKNIQYF.

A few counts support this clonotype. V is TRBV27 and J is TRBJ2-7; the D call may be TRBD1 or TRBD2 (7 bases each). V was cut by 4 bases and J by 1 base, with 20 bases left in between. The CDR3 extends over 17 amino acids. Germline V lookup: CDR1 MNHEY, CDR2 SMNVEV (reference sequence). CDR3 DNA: TGTGCCAGCAGTTCGCTCGTGGGCAGGGGGGGGTCCTACGAGCAGTACTTC. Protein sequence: CASSSLVGRGGSYEQYF.

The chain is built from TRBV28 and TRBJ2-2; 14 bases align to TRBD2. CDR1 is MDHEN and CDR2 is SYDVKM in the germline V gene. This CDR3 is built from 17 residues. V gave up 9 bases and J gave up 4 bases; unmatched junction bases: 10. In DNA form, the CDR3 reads TGTGCCAGTCATCGACTAGCGGGGGGGCCACGCACCGGGGAGCTGTTTTTT. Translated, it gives CASHRLAGGPRTGELFF.

The CDR3 DNA sequence: TGTGCCAGCAGTTTGGGTAGGGGTGGTCAGCCCCAGCATTTT. Its protein is CASSLGRGGQPQHF. This rearrangement joins TRBV27 to TRBJ1-5; the D gene is possibly TRBD1 (5 bases). This CDR3 is 14 amino acids long. The V gene's germline CDR1 is MNHEY and CDR2 SMNVEV (reference sequence). V was pared by 3 bases and J by 6 bases, with 12 bases between.

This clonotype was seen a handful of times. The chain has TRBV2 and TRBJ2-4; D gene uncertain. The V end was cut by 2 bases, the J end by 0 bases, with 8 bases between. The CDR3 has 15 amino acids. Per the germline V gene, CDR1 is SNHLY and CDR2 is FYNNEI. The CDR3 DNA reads TGTGCCAGCAGTGAACACGGATTAGCCAAAAACATTCAGTACTTC. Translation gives CASSEHGLAKNIQYF.

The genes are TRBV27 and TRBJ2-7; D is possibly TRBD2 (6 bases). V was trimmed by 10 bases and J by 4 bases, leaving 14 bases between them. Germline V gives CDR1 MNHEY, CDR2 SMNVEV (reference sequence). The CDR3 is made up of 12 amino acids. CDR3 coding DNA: TGTGCCACCGGAGGGAGTAAGTACGAGCAGTACTTC. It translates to CATGGSKYEQYF.

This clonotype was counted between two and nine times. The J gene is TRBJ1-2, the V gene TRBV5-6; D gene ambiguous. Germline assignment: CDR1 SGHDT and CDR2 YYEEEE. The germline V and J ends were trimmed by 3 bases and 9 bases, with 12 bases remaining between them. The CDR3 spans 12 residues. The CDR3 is CASSSRTGSYTF. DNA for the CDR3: TGTGCCAGCAGCTCGCGGACTGGGAGCTACACCTTC.

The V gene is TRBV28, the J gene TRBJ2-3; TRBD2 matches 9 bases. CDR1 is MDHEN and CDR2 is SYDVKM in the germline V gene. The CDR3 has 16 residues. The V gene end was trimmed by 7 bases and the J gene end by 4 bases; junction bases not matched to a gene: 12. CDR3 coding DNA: TGTGCCAGCATTTTTCGGCGGGAGGGCCATGCAGATACGCAGTATTTT. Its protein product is CASIFRREGHADTQYF. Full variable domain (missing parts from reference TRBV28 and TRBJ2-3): DVKVTQSSRYLVKRTGEKVFLECVQDMDHENMFWYRQDPGLGLRLIYFSYDVKMKEKGDIPEGYSVSREKKERFSLILESASTNQTSMYLCASIFRREGHADTQYFGPGTRLTVL.

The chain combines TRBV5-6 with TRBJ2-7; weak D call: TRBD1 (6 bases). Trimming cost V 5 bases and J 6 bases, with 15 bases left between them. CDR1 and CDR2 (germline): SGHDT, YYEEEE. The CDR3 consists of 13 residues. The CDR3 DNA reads TGTGCCAGCAGGCGGTCAGGGGTCGGCGAGCAGTACTTC. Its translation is CASRRSGVGEQYF.

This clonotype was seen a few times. CDR3 residues: CASSYFYEGNEETQYF. CDR3 sequence (DNA): TGTGCCAGCAGTTACTTCTATGAGGGTAATGAAGAGACCCAGTACTTC. The rearrangement links TRBV6-2 or TRBV6-3 to TRBJ2-5; tentative D call: TRBD2 (5 bases). Trimming shortened V by 1 base and J by 3 bases, and 15 bases separated the two germline ends. This CDR3 region has 16 residues. Germline V CDR1 and CDR2: MNHEY, SVGEGT.

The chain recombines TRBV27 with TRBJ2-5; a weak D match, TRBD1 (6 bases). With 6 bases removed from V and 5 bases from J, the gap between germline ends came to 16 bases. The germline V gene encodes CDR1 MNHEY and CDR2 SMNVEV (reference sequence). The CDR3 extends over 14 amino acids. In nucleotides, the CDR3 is TGTGCCAGCAGCCGAGGGACACCTTCTGAGACCCAGTACTTC. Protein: CASSRGTPSETQYF.

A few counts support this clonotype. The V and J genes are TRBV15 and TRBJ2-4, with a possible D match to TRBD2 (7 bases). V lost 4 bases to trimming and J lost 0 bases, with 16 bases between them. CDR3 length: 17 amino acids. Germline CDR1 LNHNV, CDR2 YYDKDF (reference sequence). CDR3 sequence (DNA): TGTGCCACCAGCAAAGGGGGAGGGGGACTAGCCAAAAACATTCAGTACTTC. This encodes CATSKGGGGLAKNIQYF.

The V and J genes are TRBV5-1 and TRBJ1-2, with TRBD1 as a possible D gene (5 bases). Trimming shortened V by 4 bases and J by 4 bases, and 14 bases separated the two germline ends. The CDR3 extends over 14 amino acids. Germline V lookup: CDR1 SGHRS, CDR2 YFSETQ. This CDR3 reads CASSVGELAYGYTF. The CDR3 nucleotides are TGCGCCAGCAGCGTGGGGGAACTGGCCTATGGCTACACCTTC. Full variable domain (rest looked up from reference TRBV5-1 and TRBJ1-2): KAGVTQTPRYLIKTRGQQVTLSCSPISGHRSVSWYQQTPGQGLQFLFEYFSETQRNKGNFPGRFSGRQFSNSRSEMNVSTLELGDSALYLCASSVGELAYGYTFGSGTRLTVV.

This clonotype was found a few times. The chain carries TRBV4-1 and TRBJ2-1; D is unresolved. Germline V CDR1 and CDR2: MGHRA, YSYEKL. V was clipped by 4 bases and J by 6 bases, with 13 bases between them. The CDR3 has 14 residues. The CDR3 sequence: CASSPGPPANEQFF. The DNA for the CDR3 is TGCGCCAGCAGCCCGGGCCCCCCGGCCAATGAGCAGTTCTTC.

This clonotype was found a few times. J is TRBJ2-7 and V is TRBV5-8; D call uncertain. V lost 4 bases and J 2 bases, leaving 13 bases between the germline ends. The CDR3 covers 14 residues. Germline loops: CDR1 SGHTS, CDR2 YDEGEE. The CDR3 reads CASSTLTYPYEQYF. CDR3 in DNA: TGTGCCAGCAGCACTCTGACGTACCCCTACGAGCAGTACTTC.

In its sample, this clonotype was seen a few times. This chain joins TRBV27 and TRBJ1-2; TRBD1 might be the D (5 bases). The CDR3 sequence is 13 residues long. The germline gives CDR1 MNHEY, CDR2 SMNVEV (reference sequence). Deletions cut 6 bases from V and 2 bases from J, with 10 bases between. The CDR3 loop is CASSWDVNYGYTF. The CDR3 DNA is TGTGCCAGCAGCTGGGACGTCAACTATGGCTACACCTTC.

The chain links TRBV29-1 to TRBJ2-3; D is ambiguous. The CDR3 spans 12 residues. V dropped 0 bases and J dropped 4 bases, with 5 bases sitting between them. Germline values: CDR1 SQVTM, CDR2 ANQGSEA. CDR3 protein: CSVEDSADTQYF. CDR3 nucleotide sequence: TGCAGCGTTGAAGATAGTGCAGATACGCAGTATTTT.

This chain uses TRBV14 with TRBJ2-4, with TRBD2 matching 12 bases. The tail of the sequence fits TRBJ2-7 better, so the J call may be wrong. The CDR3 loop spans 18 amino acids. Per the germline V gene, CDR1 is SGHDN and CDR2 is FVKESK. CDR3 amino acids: CASSQGVTETSGRNEQYF. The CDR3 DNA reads TGTGCCAGCAGCCAAGGGGTGACAGAGACTAGCGGGAGAAACGAGCAGTACTTC.

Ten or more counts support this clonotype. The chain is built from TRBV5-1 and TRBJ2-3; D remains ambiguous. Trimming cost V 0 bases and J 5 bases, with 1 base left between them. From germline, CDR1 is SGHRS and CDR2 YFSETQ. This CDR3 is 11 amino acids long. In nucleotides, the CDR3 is TGCGCCAGCAGCTTGGGAGATACGCAGTATTTT. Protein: CASSLGDTQYF.

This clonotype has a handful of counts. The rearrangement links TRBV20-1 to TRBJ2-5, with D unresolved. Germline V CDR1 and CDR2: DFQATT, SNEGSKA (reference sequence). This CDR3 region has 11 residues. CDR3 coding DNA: TGCAGCGGGCGAGGCAAAGAGACCCAGTACTTC. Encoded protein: CSGRGKETQYF.

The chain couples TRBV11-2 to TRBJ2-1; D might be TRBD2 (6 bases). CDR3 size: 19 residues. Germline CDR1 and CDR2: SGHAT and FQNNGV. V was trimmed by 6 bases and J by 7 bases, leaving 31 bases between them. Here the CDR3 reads CASRAGGRGGLGFRNEQFF. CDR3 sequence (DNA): TGTGCCAGCAGGGCCGGGGGACGCGGTGGGTTGGGTTTCCGTAATGAGCAGTTCTTC.

The CDR3 is CSVRLTRQETQYF. In DNA, the CDR3 is TGCAGCGTCCGATTGACACGTCAAGAGACCCAGTACTTC. The gene calls are TRBV29-1 and TRBJ2-5, with unresolved D. This CDR3 spans 13 amino acids. Germline CDR1 and CDR2: SQVTM and ANQGSEA. The V gene lost 6 bases and the J gene lost 2 bases, with 13 bases spanning the gap.

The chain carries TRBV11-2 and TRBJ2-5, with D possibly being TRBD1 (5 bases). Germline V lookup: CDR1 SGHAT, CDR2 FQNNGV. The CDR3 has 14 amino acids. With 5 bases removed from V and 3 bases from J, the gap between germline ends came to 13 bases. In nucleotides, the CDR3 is TGTGCCAGCAGCATCTCAGACAGAAAAGAGACCCAGTACTTC. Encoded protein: CASSISDRKETQYF.

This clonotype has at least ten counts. CDR3 protein: CASSLLAGSYEQYF. CDR3 coding DNA: TGTGCCAGCAGTTTATTAGCAGGCTCCTACGAGCAGTACTTC. The chain combines TRBV28 with TRBJ2-7, with no clear D. CDR1 and CDR2 from the germline V gene are MDHEN and SYDVKM. The CDR3 extends over 14 amino acids. V lost 1 base and J lost 0, with 7 bases in between.

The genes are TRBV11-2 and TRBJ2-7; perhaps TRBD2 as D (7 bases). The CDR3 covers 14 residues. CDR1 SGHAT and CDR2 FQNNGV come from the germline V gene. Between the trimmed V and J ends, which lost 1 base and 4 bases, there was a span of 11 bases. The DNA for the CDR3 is TGTGCCAGCAGCTTAGTAGAGGGGGGGTACGAGCAGTACTTC. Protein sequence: CASSLVEGGYEQYF.

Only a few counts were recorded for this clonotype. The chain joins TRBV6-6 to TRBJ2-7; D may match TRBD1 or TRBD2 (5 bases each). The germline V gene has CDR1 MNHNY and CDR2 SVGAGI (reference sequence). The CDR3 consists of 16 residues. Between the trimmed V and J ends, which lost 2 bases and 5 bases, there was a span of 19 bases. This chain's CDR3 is CASSYGRGLVADEQYF. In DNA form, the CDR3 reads TGTGCCAGCAGTTACGGTCGGGGCCTCGTGGCGGACGAGCAGTACTTC.